The rows below give T cell receptor beta chains drawn from one sample of a study of blood T cell repertoires in COVID-19. TCRdb's copy holds only in-frame clones and misses some; the assay was immunoSEQ multiplex PCR. The table has about 260,000 clones, about 88% seen once. The sample taken for sequencing was peripheral blood. All receptors come from a man aged 55 to 70 who had recovered from COVID-19. Each CDR3 is given with its conserved first and last residue. Fields, in order: CDR3 length, J gene, D gene, V gene, clone size, CDR3 protein, CDR3 DNA. The D gene is left open where the match is weak. For some rows the clone size is stated as once, few or many, or as a class when expanded; others skip it.

16 TRBJ2-5 TRBD2 TRBV6-5 . CASSYGTSGGQETQYF TGTGCCAGCAGTTACGGCACTAGCGGGGGACAAGAGACCCAGTACTTC
15 TRBJ1-5 . TRBV7-2 once CASIQAGFSNQPQHF TGTGCCAGCATCCAAGCAGGGTTTAGCAATCAGCCCCAGCATTTT
11 TRBJ1-3 TRBD1 TRBV18 . CASSTDRAADF TGTGCCAGCTCAACAGACAGGGCAGCGGATTTT
14 TRBJ2-3 . TRBV19 many CASGGHKETDTQYF TGTGCCAGTGGGGGACACAAGGAGACAGATACGCAGTATTTT
15 TRBJ1-5 . TRBV19 . CASSITSGGYQPQHF TGTGCCAGTAGTATTACGTCAGGAGGGTATCAGCCCCAGCATTTT
15 TRBJ1-4 . TRBV9 . CASSVIGGTNEKLFF TGTGCCAGCAGCGTAATTGGGGGGACTAATGAAAAACTGTTTTTT
16 TRBJ1-4 TRBD1 TRBV19 . CASRRQGRTVDEKLFF TGTGCCAGTAGGAGACAGGGCCGGACTGTTGATGAAAAACTGTTTTTT
16 TRBJ1-1 . TRBV7-2 . CASSLVGAETGTEAFF TGTGCCAGCAGCTTAGTGGGTGCAGAAACGGGCACTGAAGCTTTCTTT
15 TRBJ2-5 TRBD2 TRBV5-1 . CASSPGLAFGETQYF TGCGCCAGCAGCCCGGGACTAGCCTTCGGAGAGACCCAGTACTTC
17 TRBJ2-3 TRBD2 TRBV19 . CASSKREPGGGTDTQYF TGTGCCAGTAGCAAACGCGAACCGGGGGGGGGCACAGATACGCAGTATTTT
10 TRBJ2-7 . TRBV20-1 . CSARDNEQYF TGCAGTGCTAGAGATAACGAGCAGTACTTC
14 TRBJ2-7 TRBD2 TRBV11-1 . CASSLAGGTGEQYF TGTGCCAGCAGCTTAGCGGGGGGGACGGGCGAGCAGTACTTC
14 TRBJ1-5 . TRBV10-1 . CASLYGGLGQPQHF TGCGCCAGTCTTTACGGGGGGCTTGGTCAGCCCCAGCATTTT
13 TRBJ2-5 TRBD2 TRBV5-1 . CASSPRGGETQYF TGCGCCAGCAGCCCCCGCGGGGGTGAGACCCAGTACTTC
15 TRBJ1-5 . TRBV6-5 . CASSYSGNSNQPQHF TGTGCCAGCAGTTATTCCGGGAATAGCAATCAGCCCCAGCATTTT
15 TRBJ2-2 TRBD1 TRBV11-2 . CASSSTLQGGGELFF TGTGCCAGCAGCTCCACTCTACAGGGGGGCGGGGAGCTGTTTTTT
13 TRBJ1-1 . TRBV25-1 . CASRRRGSTEAFF TGTGCCAGCAGAAGAAGGGGTAGCACTGAAGCTTTCTTT
15 TRBJ1-2 . TRBV9 . CASSANQDPRYGYTF TGTGCCAGCAGCGCAAATCAGGATCCGCGCTATGGCTACACCTTC
17 TRBJ1-5 . TRBV9 . CASSVTQGLGYNQPQHF TGTGCCAGCAGCGTAACACAGGGCCTCGGTTACAATCAGCCCCAGCATTTT
16 TRBJ1-1 . TRBV7-8 few CASSSGGGGLGTEAFF TGTGCCAGCAGCTCCGGAGGAGGAGGGTTAGGCACTGAAGCTTTCTTT
16 TRBJ2-1 TRBD2 TRBV7-3 . CASSESLAGGMDEQFF TGTGCCAGCAGCGAATCACTAGCGGGGGGGATGGATGAGCAGTTCTTC
12 TRBJ2-7 . TRBV10-1 . CASSPRGGEQYF TGCGCCAGCAGCCCCAGGGGCGGAGAGCAGTACTTC
12 TRBJ1-2 TRBD1 TRBV6-5 . CASSAGGHGYTF TGTGCCAGCAGCGCAGGGGGCCATGGCTACACCTTC
15 TRBJ1-1 . TRBV9 few CASSPQEGSHTEAFF TGTGCCAGCAGCCCCCAGGAGGGGAGTCATACTGAAGCTTTCTTT
13 TRBJ1-4 . TRBV3-1/TRBV3-2 . CASRELDREKLFF TGTGCCAGTCGGGAACTCGACAGGGAAAAACTGTTTTTT
14 TRBJ2-5 TRBD2 TRBV5-1 . CASRFSGDQETQYF TGCGCCAGCAGATTTAGCGGGGATCAAGAGACCCAGTACTTC
14 TRBJ1-1 . TRBV9 . CASSVDGVNTEAFF TGTGCCAGCAGCGTAGACGGGGTGAACACTGAAGCTTTCTTT
14 TRBJ2-7 . TRBV15 . CATSSYTAAYEQYF TGTGCCACCAGCTCCTACACAGCAGCCTACGAGCAGTACTTC
16 TRBJ1-5 TRBD1 TRBV27 . CASRPYRGLGNQPQHF TGTGCCAGCAGGCCTTACAGGGGGCTTGGCAATCAGCCCCAGCATTTT
14 TRBJ1-5 . TRBV11-2 . CASSLDSSNQPQHF TGTGCCAGCAGCTTAGACAGTAGCAATCAGCCCCAGCATTTT
13 TRBJ1-2 . TRBV30 . CAQRDIRNYGYTF TGTGCCCAACGGGACATCAGAAACTATGGCTACACCTTC
14 TRBJ2-6 TRBD1 TRBV9 . CASDRDSGANVLTF TGTGCCAGTGACAGGGACTCTGGGGCCAACGTCCTGACTTTC
16 TRBJ2-1 . TRBV11-2 . CASSDTNRNSYNEQFF TGTGCCAGCAGCGACACAAACAGGAACTCCTACAATGAGCAGTTCTTC
13 TRBJ1-1 . TRBV29-1 . CSASLGGNTEAFF TGCAGCGCCTCGCTGGGGGGGAACACTGAAGCTTTCTTT
15 TRBJ2-1 TRBD1 TRBV5-4 . CASSGGQGEGNEQFF TGTGCCAGCAGCGGAGGACAGGGGGAAGGCAATGAGCAGTTCTTC
14 TRBJ2-4 TRBD1 TRBV29-1 . CSVETGLAKNIQYF TGCAGCGTTGAGACAGGGTTGGCCAAAAACATTCAGTACTTC
14 TRBJ2-7 TRBD2 TRBV9 . CASSVSGGSYEQYF TGTGCCAGCAGCGTGAGCGGGGGGTCCTACGAGCAGTACTTC
15 TRBJ2-7 TRBD1 TRBV7-9 . CASSLSDRGRYEQYF TGTGCCAGCAGCCTATCAGACAGGGGGCGCTACGAGCAGTACTTC
15 TRBJ2-7 TRBD2 TRBV19 . CASSVLAGGSYEQYF TGTGCCAGTAGTGTCCTAGCGGGGGGTTCCTACGAGCAGTACTTC
19 TRBJ1-5 TRBD1 TRBV5-1 . CASSLASGIPTGIWQPQHF TGCGCCAGCAGCTTGGCGTCTGGGATTCCGACAGGGATCTGGCAGCCCCAGCATTTT
13 TRBJ2-1 TRBD2 TRBV29-1 . CSVEGTRRGEQFF TGCAGCGTCGAGGGGACTAGGCGTGGCGAGCAGTTCTTC
11 TRBJ1-2 TRBD1 TRBV7-7 . CAVRGVWGYTF TGTGCTGTCAGGGGGGTTTGGGGCTACACCTTC
16 TRBJ2-7 . TRBV5-1 . CASSENPRPSSYEQYF TGCGCCAGCAGCGAGAATCCAAGGCCTAGCTCCTACGAGCAGTACTTC
14 TRBJ1-1 . TRBV2 . CASSVIGEVGEAFF TGTGCCAGCAGTGTAATCGGCGAGGTGGGTGAAGCTTTCTTT
15 TRBJ1-3 . TRBV5-1 few CASSLETVSGNTIYF TGCGCCAGCAGCTTGGAGACAGTCTCTGGAAACACCATATATTTT
13 TRBJ1-1 . TRBV7-8 . CASSSGQNTEAFF TGTGCCAGCAGCTCCGGACAGAACACTGAAGCTTTCTTT
15 TRBJ2-3 TRBD2 TRBV5-4 . CASSLWVAGVDTQYF TGTGCCAGCAGCTTGTGGGTAGCGGGTGTAGATACGCAGTATTTT
15 TRBJ1-1 . TRBV4-1 . CASSQEQGRNTEAFF TGCGCCAGCAGCCAGGAACAGGGACGGAACACTGAAGCTTTCTTT
15 TRBJ2-7 . TRBV11-2 . CASSNTAGVTYEQYF TGTGCCAGCAGCAACACGGCAGGGGTCACCTACGAGCAGTACTTC
15 TRBJ1-6 . TRBV7-2 . CASSLGPGDISPLHF TGTGCCAGCAGCTTAGGCCCCGGGGACATCTCACCCCTCCACTTT
16 TRBJ1-1 TRBD1 TRBV5-5 . CASSATGGGMNTEAFF TGTGCCAGCAGCGCAACAGGGGGCGGAATGAACACTGAAGCTTTCTTT
17 TRBJ2-2 . TRBV7-3 . CASSLNAPTLNTGELFF TGTGCCAGCAGCTTAAACGCACCTACCTTGAACACCGGGGAGCTGTTTTTT
15 TRBJ1-5 . TRBV6-2/TRBV6-3 . CASSYIAGALKPQHF TGTGCCAGCAGTTACATCGCAGGGGCGCTGAAGCCCCAGCATTTT
14 TRBJ2-2 . TRBV9 . CASSVVGATGELFF TGTGCCAGCAGCGTAGTGGGGGCGACCGGGGAGCTGTTTTTT